This TCR beta chain was identified during a study of shared clonotypes between healthy human individuals (TCRdb year 2020). About the full investigation: The cohort included a few men and a couple of women between 18 and 49 years of age. Libraries were prepared and TCR repertoires were sequenced by different laboratories using diverse techniques, in order to increase sequencing depth and limit assay-specific biases. Blood TCR repertoires of roughly five healthy adults were deeply sequenced to estimate repertoire size and the extent of clonotype sharing between individuals. For each donor, three plates each were used for CD4 naive and CD4 memory, two plates were used for CD8 naive, and one plate was used for CD8 memory. Between about 0.9 and 10 billion PBMCs per donor were obtained by leukapheresis.

To note about this clone: The specificity of this receptor is unknown. No per-base quality is available; no much larger clone lies one base away.

For the CD8 naive samples, CD45RO-negative cells were positively selected for CCR7, yielding a CD45RA+CCR7+ population from which TemRA cells were excluded. Healthy HIV-negative adults with no recently reported acute infections or vaccinations were included as donors. Every donor was a Caucasian adult residing in Nashville, Tennessee, USA. After blood collection by leukapheresis, PBMCs were isolated using Ficoll-Histopaque density gradient centrifugation and then cryopreserved in the vapor phase of liquid nitrogen. Analytical flow cytometry was used to check the purity and quantity of each magnetically sorted T cell population. Genomic DNA was isolated from each sorted fraction and quantified by UV absorbance on a Nanodrop 2000c. Study-wide conclusions, independent of this receptor: Even with the large sequencing depth, rarefaction of the sorted-subset datasets indicated that sequencing was incomplete. The small number of donors limited the genetic and exposure-history diversity represented. Naive subsets generally had larger estimated clonotype richness than memory subsets. When a few donors were compared, the shared fraction of clonotypes was roughly 4.8% for naive CD4, 3.5% to 4% for naive CD8, roughly 2.3% for memory CD4, and under 0.5% for memory CD8. Pairwise subsampling led to the expectation that sequencing depth would affect the degree of clonotype sharing among donors. Compared with non-shared clonotypes, the clonotypes found in all four sorted-subset donors had higher generation probabilities. Sampling was restricted to blood, and TCR repertoires in tissue are likely to differ from TCR repertoires in blood.

V loses 5 bases at its end and J loses 0 bases; junction bases beyond the gene matches: 9. According to the germline V gene, CDR1 reads SGHVS and CDR2 reads FNYEAQ. Its CDR3 holds 16 amino acids, cysteine through phenylalanine. Of the read, only the CDR3 DNA is kept; its 48 bases are in frame from base 1. Using the deep immunoSEQ assay, TCR CDR3 regions were amplified from genomic DNA by multiplex PCR. Extracted genomic DNA from each cell subset was distributed evenly across all wells of several immunoSEQ 96-well plates, and each plate was treated as a replicate. For sorted subsets, each replicate PCR was loaded with 200 ng genomic DNA, equivalent to 25,000 to 30,000 T cell genomes. The purified libraries were quantified using a Qubit 3.0 fluorometer, sized with a Bioanalyzer 2100, and then quantified again using the KAPA Library Quantification kit. Every immunoSEQ 96-well plate was sequenced on a dedicated single-read 150-cycle Illumina NextSeq 550 flow cell. In the original analysis: Because only junctional sequences without quality scores were contained in the immunoSEQ output, filtering matching that applied to full-length reads could not be performed. To assign V/J genes and CDR3, sequences were annotated against IMGT germline references using PyIR, a Python wrapper for IgBLAST v1.9. Reads were removed for weak V/J assignments (E-value above 1e-6), missing CDR3, stop codons, out-of-frame junctions, or ambiguous translated residues. V3J clonotypes were defined by identical inferred V gene, J gene, and CDR3 amino acid sequence. Percentage overlap between repertoires was calculated by dividing the number of shared unique clonotypes by the size of the smaller repertoire. Richness of each repertoire was evaluated using RTK rarefaction, the Chao1 estimator, and Recon v2.1 estimates of unobserved clonotypes. For all TCRbeta clonotypes obtained by the gDNA method from a handful of donors, generation probabilities were computed with OLGA. TCRdb's version of the immuneACCESS table is confined to in-frame rearrangements and falls short of the full clone set. An unresolved V gene accounts for under half of the shortfall where checked; the remainder is of unknown origin. The V and J calls and clone size were taken over from that table, and D and trimming were inferred from the DNA. This sample is represented by roughly 2.1 million clones; 90% to 95% of them were singletons. In total, the top ten clones hold about 1.8% of the sample.

The sample was naive CD8+ T cells from PBMCs. Interpreted using the paper, the cell subset or site label stands for: CD45RA+CCR7+. The chain joins TRBV7-6 to TRBJ2-7; 8 junctional bases match TRBD2. The sequence derives from a man younger than 35 in good health. Some clones in this sample may be carry-over from other donors' samples. The encoded CDR3 is CASSPGLAPSSYEQYF. The bases are TGTGCCAGCAGCCCCGGACTAGCTCCCTCCTCCTACGAGCAGTACTTC.